This T cell receptor beta chain is from a study of blood T cell repertoires in COVID-19. V lost 2 bases and J lost 1; bases outside the gene matches: 6. The CDR3 runs to 16 residues. CDR1 is SGHRS, CDR2 YFSETQ, per germline. Produced via immunoSEQ multiplex PCR; TCRdb's table is partial and in-frame only. The sample lists around 310,000 clones, approximately 88% occurring once. Recovered participants had two consecutive negative NP/OP PCR tests, healthcare professional clearance, or symptom resolution. V usage is TRBV5-1 and J usage is TRBJ1-3; 7 nucleotides line up with TRBD1. The sample taken for sequencing was PBMCs or T cells enriched from blood (not recorded which). The clonotype originates from a man younger than 40 who had recovered from COVID-19. This CDR3 reads CASSFTGEISGNTIYF. The DNA for the CDR3 is TGCGCCAGCAGCTTTACAGGGGAAATTTCTGGAAACACCATATATTTT.